One sample yielded the 32 T cell receptor beta chains listed below, sequenced in a study of shared clonotypes between healthy human individuals. Only in-frame clones appear in the TCRdb table, and some are missing; sequencing was by immunoSEQ multiplex PCR. The table shows about 2 million clones, with about 95% occurring only once. Positively selected for CCR7, the CD45RO-negative cells used as naive CD8 cells excluded terminally differentiated effector memory CD45RA+ cells. Material: naive CD8+ T cells sorted from blood. The receptors come from a man aged 18 to 29 in good health.

The chain recombines TRBV29-1 with TRBJ2-3; D may be TRBD2 (7 bases). V lost 4 bases and J 6 bases, leaving 14 bases between the germline ends. Germline loops: CDR1 SQVTM, CDR2 ANQGSEA. CDR3 length: 13 residues. The CDR3 DNA reads TGCAGCGTTGCTGCGGGGGCCGGGGATACGCAGTATTTT. It translates to CSVAAGAGDTQYF.

The chain is built from TRBV4-1 and TRBJ2-7; TRBD2 is a possible D gene (6 bases). The germline gives CDR1 MGHRA, CDR2 YSYEKL. CDR3 size: 15 residues. V was trimmed by 3 bases and J by 1 base, leaving 13 bases between them. CDR3 amino acids: CASSQTGVDSYEQYF. The DNA for the CDR3 is TGCGCCAGCAGCCAGACGGGGGTCGATTCCTACGAGCAGTACTTC.

The chain employs TRBV28 and TRBJ2-3; the D call may be TRBD1 or TRBD2 (5 bases each). This CDR3 is 11 amino acids long. CDR1 and CDR2 (germline): MDHEN, SYDVKM. With 5 bases removed from V and 10 bases from J, the gap between germline ends came to 10 bases. This CDR3 reads CASSLGAPQYF. CDR3 coding DNA: TGTGCCAGCAGTCTCGGGGCTCCGCAGTATTTT.

This chain connects TRBV7-9 to TRBJ1-1; 11 nucleotides align to TRBD1. Germline V gives CDR1 SEHNR, CDR2 FQNEAQ (reference sequence). Trimming removed 5 bases from V and 5 bases from J; junction bases left unmatched: 7. The CDR3 totals 15 residues. The CDR3 loop is CASSLGQGAFTEAFF. The CDR3 DNA reads TGTGCCAGCAGCCTCGGACAGGGGGCATTTACTGAAGCTTTCTTT.

With respect to this clone: Other DNA sequences from this sample encode an identical CDR3 as well. This chain uses TRBV19 with TRBJ2-7; D uncertain. V was clipped by 1 base and J by 3 bases, with 4 bases between them. Germline lookup yields CDR1 LNHDA and CDR2 SQIVND (reference sequence). CDR3 length: 12 residues. CDR3 sequence: CASSIGGYEQYF. CDR3 DNA sequence: TGTGCCAGTAGTATAGGAGGCTACGAGCAGTACTTC.

The chain is built from TRBV6-5 and TRBJ1-5; D gene uncertain. Trimming removed 6 bases at V and 0 bases at J, with 9 bases between. Germline V gene sequence: CDR1 MNHEY, CDR2 SVGAGI. The CDR3 loop spans 14 amino acids. The CDR3, as DNA: TGTGCCAGCAGCCCCGTGGCTAGCAATCAGCCCCAGCATTTT. This encodes CASSPVASNQPQHF.

This clone was recorded only once. The rearrangement links TRBV10-1 to TRBJ2-3; D unclear. The V gene's germline CDR1 is WNHNN and CDR2 SYGVQD (reference sequence). V was clipped by 4 bases and J by 0 bases, with 8 bases between them. The CDR3 totals 14 residues. The CDR3 loop reads CASSGTVSTDTQYF. Written as DNA, the CDR3 is TGCGCCAGCAGTGGGACGGTTAGCACAGATACGCAGTATTTT.

About this clone: The same CDR3 arises from other DNA sequences in this sample as well. CDR3 DNA sequence: TGTGCCAGCAGCTTCGGGTCTCAAGAGACCCAGTACTTC. Translated, it gives CASSFGSQETQYF. The V call is TRBV5-6, the J call TRBJ2-5; D ambiguous. Trimming took 2 bases from V and 2 from J, leaving 7 bases between them. The V gene's germline CDR1 is SGHDT and CDR2 YYEEEE. The CDR3 has 13 residues.

The chain couples TRBV5-8 to TRBJ2-3; D is perhaps TRBD2 (5 bases). Trimming removed 2 bases from V and 8 bases from J, with 6 bases in between. The CDR3 covers 11 residues. CDR1 is SGHTS and CDR2 is YDEGEE in the germline V gene. The CDR3 sequence is CASSLGGTQYF. In DNA form, the CDR3 reads TGTGCCAGCAGCTTAGGAGGTACGCAGTATTTT.

The chain combines TRBV2 with TRBJ2-5; 8 bases agree with TRBD2. Trimming took 6 bases from V and 4 from J; bases not matched to a gene: 7. Looked up from germline, CDR1 is SNHLY and CDR2 is FYNNEI. CDR3 length equals 14 residues. The CDR3 here is CASRGTSGGETQYF. CDR3 in DNA: TGTGCCAGCAGGGGAACTAGCGGCGGAGAGACCCAGTACTTC.

V usage is TRBV7-9 and J usage is TRBJ2-5; no clear D. The germline V gene encodes CDR1 SEHNR and CDR2 FQNEAQ (reference sequence). V was shortened by 5 bases and J by 5 bases, with 15 bases between the two germline ends. The CDR3 length is 14 residues. In nucleotides, the CDR3 is TGTGCCAGCAGCCCTCCGGGCCTCTCTGAGACCCAGTACTTC. It yields the protein CASSPPGLSETQYF.

The rearrangement joins TRBV10-2 to TRBJ1-5, with D possibly being TRBD1 (6 bases). CDR1 is WSHSY, CDR2 SAAADI, per germline. The CDR3 consists of 15 residues. V gave up 3 bases and J gave up 0 bases, with 9 bases separating them. This CDR3 reads CASSDGQYSNQPQHF. CDR3 bases: TGCGCCAGCAGTGACGGACAGTATAGCAATCAGCCCCAGCATTTT.

This chain joins TRBV7-9 and TRBJ1-2; unclear D gene. This CDR3 has 17 amino acids. Trimming removed 2 bases at V and 3 bases at J, with 19 bases between. In germline, CDR1 is SEHNR, CDR2 FQNEAQ (reference sequence). In nucleotides, the CDR3 is TGTGCCAGCAGCTTAATGCTAGGCGGCCTCGCTGACTATGGCTACACCTTC. Protein: CASSLMLGGLADYGYTF.

The chain couples TRBV30 to TRBJ1-2, with D hard to call. Germline loops: CDR1 GTSNPN, CDR2 SVGIG (reference sequence). The CDR3 runs to 13 residues. The germline V and J ends were trimmed by 0 bases and 6 bases, with 11 bases remaining between them. The CDR3 here is CAWSVGPANGYTF. The DNA for the CDR3 is TGTGCCTGGAGTGTGGGCCCGGCTAATGGCTACACCTTC.

The count of this clone is one. V usage is TRBV5-4 and J usage is TRBJ2-7, with D hard to call. Germline CDR1 is SGHNT and CDR2 is YYREEE (reference sequence). Between the trimmed V and J ends, which lost 4 bases and 2 bases, there was a span of 4 bases. The CDR3 extends over 11 amino acids. The CDR3 nucleotides read TGTGCCAGCAGCCAGGCCTACGAGCAGTACTTC. This sequence encodes CASSQAYEQYF.

V gene TRBV28 combines with J gene TRBJ1-2; 7 nucleotides align to TRBD1. The CDR3 runs to 13 residues. The trim removed 5 bases at V and 2 bases at J, leaving 2 bases unmatched. Germline lookup yields CDR1 MDHEN and CDR2 SYDVKM. The CDR3 DNA sequence: TGTGCCAGCAGTCAACAGGGGAACTATGGCTACACCTTC. This sequence encodes CASSQQGNYGYTF.

The chain couples TRBV4-1 to TRBJ2-1; TRBD1 matches at 10 bases. The CDR3 contains 17 residues. The V gene's germline CDR1 is MGHRA and CDR2 YSYEKL. The V segment lost 1 base and the J segment 5 bases; nucleotides outside the gene matches: 8. The CDR3, as DNA: TGCGCCAGCAGCCAAGGGGGCGGGACAGGGGCCGACAATGAGCAGTTCTTC. Its protein is CASSQGGGTGADNEQFF.

This rearrangement joins TRBV6-6 to TRBJ1-2; D uncertain. Germline V gives CDR1 MNHNY, CDR2 SVGAGI (reference sequence). The CDR3 covers 13 residues. The germline V and J ends were trimmed by 4 bases and 8 bases, with 14 bases remaining between them. CDR3 residues: CASSLGSTWGYTF. CDR3 sequence (DNA): TGTGCCAGCAGTTTAGGTTCTACTTGGGGCTACACCTTC.

The chain has TRBV27 and TRBJ2-7, with 7 bases that match TRBD1. The germline gives CDR1 MNHEY, CDR2 SMNVEV (reference sequence). CDR3 length equals 15 residues. The trim removed 4 bases at V and 2 bases at J, leaving 8 bases unmatched. CDR3 protein: CASSSRQGWAYEQYF. The CDR3 DNA is TGTGCCAGCAGTTCAAGACAGGGATGGGCCTACGAGCAGTACTTC.

The chain combines TRBV6-1 with TRBJ2-3; D ambiguous. Per germline, CDR1 MNHNS and CDR2 SASEGT. The CDR3 loop spans 15 amino acids. Trimming pared 3 bases from V and 0 bases from J, leaving 10 bases between. The CDR3 bases are TGTGCCAGCAGTGACTTAGAAACTAGCACAGATACGCAGTATTTT. The encoded protein is CASSDLETSTDTQYF.

This clone was detected only once. This sequence joins TRBV7-2 and TRBJ2-7; D is possibly TRBD1 (5 bases). The CDR3 sequence is 15 residues long. CDR1 is SGHTA, CDR2 FQGNSA, per germline. The V gene lost 4 bases and the J gene lost 0 bases, with 13 bases spanning the gap. CDR3 in amino acids: CASSSPDTDSYEQYF. CDR3 bases: TGTGCCAGCAGCTCCCCGGACACCGACTCCTACGAGCAGTACTTC.

This chain links TRBV7-2 with TRBJ2-1; D ambiguous. The CDR3 has 11 amino acids. From germline, CDR1 is SGHTA and CDR2 FQGNSA. V gave up 6 bases and J gave up 6 bases, with 6 bases separating them. The DNA for the CDR3 is TGTGCCAGCAGGCTAGTCAATGAGCAGTTCTTC. Amino acid sequence: CASRLVNEQFF.

The chain employs TRBV27 and TRBJ1-2; D is perhaps TRBD1 (5 bases). Germline V gene sequence: CDR1 MNHEY, CDR2 SMNVEV (reference sequence). The CDR3 consists of 13 residues. Trimming removed 2 bases from V and 5 bases from J, with 9 bases in between. The CDR3 loop is CASSLIGTYGYTF. The DNA of the CDR3 is TGTGCCAGCAGTTTAATAGGGACTTATGGCTACACCTTC.

The V and J genes are TRBV6-1 and TRBJ2-7, with D perhaps TRBD1 or TRBD2 (5 bases each). Germline CDR1 and CDR2: MNHNS and SASEGT. This CDR3 is built from 15 residues. The germline V and J ends were trimmed by 1 base and 0 bases, with 10 bases remaining between them. DNA of the CDR3: TGTGCCAGCAGTGAAGGTCCAGGGAGCTCCTACGAGCAGTACTTC. Translating gives CASSEGPGSSYEQYF.

This clone showed up just once. J is TRBJ2-5 and V is TRBV5-6, with no clear D. V shed 4 bases and J shed 5 bases, with 9 bases lying between them. The length of the CDR3 is 12 residues. From germline, CDR1 is SGHDT and CDR2 YYEEEE. The CDR3 is CASSTSEETQYF. The DNA for the CDR3 is TGTGCCAGCAGCACGTCCGAGGAGACCCAGTACTTC.

V is TRBV14 and J is TRBJ2-7; D might be TRBD1 or TRBD2, each matching 6 bases. This CDR3 is built from 18 residues. The ends were cut back, 3 bases at V and 1 base at J, with 22 bases in the middle. Per the germline V gene, CDR1 is SGHDN and CDR2 is FVKESK. The CDR3 bases are TGTGCCAGCAGCCAGGCGTCGGGGGCCGCTAGCTATTCCTACGAGCAGTACTTC. As protein: CASSQASGAASYSYEQYF.

V gene TRBV11-2 combines with J gene TRBJ1-5, with D unresolved. The CDR3 spans 14 residues. Per germline, CDR1 SGHAT and CDR2 FQNNGV. The ends were cut back, 1 base at V and 6 bases at J, with 10 bases in the middle. CDR3 sequence (DNA): TGTGCCAGCAGCTTAGCCCCCGATCTTCAGCCCCAGCATTTT. Translated, it gives CASSLAPDLQPQHF.

This sequence joins TRBV30 and TRBJ1-3, with 8 bases identical to TRBD1. J gave up 1 base and V 1 base, and 9 bases lay outside the gene matches. CDR1 GTSNPN and CDR2 SVGIG come from the germline V gene (reference sequence). This CDR3 spans 17 amino acids. The DNA of the CDR3 is TGTGCCTGGAGTGCCCGGGGACAGGCAGTTTCTGGAAACACCATATATTTT. Translating it yields CAWSARGQAVSGNTIYF.

This clone has only one observation. The genes are TRBV6-1 and TRBJ2-3; 9 bases are a match to TRBD2. CDR1 MNHNS and CDR2 SASEGT come from the germline V gene. The length of the CDR3 is 19 residues. Unmatched junction bases numbered 10, after V lost 0 bases and J lost 0 bases. This CDR3 is CASSEAGGSGGLSTDTQYF. In DNA form, the CDR3 reads TGTGCCAGCAGTGAAGCTGGGGGTAGCGGGGGCCTTAGCACAGATACGCAGTATTTT.

The CDR3 loop is CASSDGTAGTEAFF. The CDR3 DNA follows: TGTGCCAGCAGTGATGGGACCGCGGGGACTGAAGCTTTCTTT. The rearrangement uses TRBV2 and TRBJ1-1; maybe TRBD1 (5 bases). V shed 3 bases and J shed 5 bases, with 13 bases lying between them. This CDR3 contains 14 residues. Germline lookup yields CDR1 SNHLY and CDR2 FYNNEI. Complete variable domain (other parts from reference TRBV2 and TRBJ1-1): EPEVTQTPSHQVTQMGQEVILRCVPISNHLYFYWYRQILGQKVEFLVSFYNNEISEKSEIFDDQFSVERPDGSNFTLKIRSTKLEDSAMYFCASSDGTAGTEAFFGQGTRLTVV.

This chain connects TRBV6-5 to TRBJ2-1, with 9 bases fitting TRBD1. J gave up 10 bases and V 7 bases, and 14 bases lay outside the gene matches. CDR1 and CDR2 (germline): MNHEY, SVGAGI. CDR3 length: 15 amino acids. The CDR3, as DNA: TGTGCCAGCACCGGCGAGGGACAGGGACCGGACGAGCAGTTCTTC. Its translation is CASTGEGQGPDEQFF.

V gene TRBV27 combines with J gene TRBJ2-7, with D possibly being TRBD1 or TRBD2 (5 bases each). V lost 8 bases and J 3 bases, leaving 14 bases between the germline ends. CDR3 length: 13 residues. Germline V gene sequence: CDR1 MNHEY, CDR2 SMNVEV (reference sequence). In DNA form, the CDR3 reads TGTGCCAGCGGATGGGACGGTTACTACGAGCAGTACTTC. Amino acid sequence: CASGWDGYYEQYF.